The rows below give T cell receptor beta chains drawn from one sample of a study of graft-versus-host responses after intestinal transplantation. Some clones are missing from TCRdb's copy, which holds only in-frame ones; the method was immunoSEQ multiplex PCR. Found here are about 15,000 clones, around 96% of them singletons; the top ten hold 0.55% to 0.75%. Sequenced here: PBMCs, sampled 9 days after transplant. The receptor source for this set is a human patient who received an intestinal transplant, so some T cells may come from the graft donor. Both conserved end residues are part of each CDR3. D genes are given only for firm matches.

j_gene: TRBJ2-2; v_gene: TRBV25-1; d_gene: TRBD2; CDR3aa: CASSEVPAGLDGELFF; CDR3nt: TGTGCCAGCAGTGAAGTCCCAGCGGGACTAGACGGGGAGCTGTTTTTT
j_gene: TRBJ2-7; v_gene: TRBV29-1; d_gene: -; CDR3aa: CSVEWAYEQYF; CDR3nt: TGCAGCGTTGAGTGGGCCTACGAGCAGTACTTC
j_gene: TRBJ2-1; v_gene: TRBV9; d_gene: TRBD2; CDR3aa: CASSVSGNGDNEQFF; CDR3nt: TGTGCCAGCAGCGTCAGCGGGAATGGCGACAATGAGCAGTTCTTC
j_gene: TRBJ1-5; v_gene: TRBV4-1; d_gene: -; CDR3aa: CASSQVNQPQHF; CDR3nt: TGCGCCAGCAGCCAAGTCAATCAGCCCCAGCATTTT
j_gene: TRBJ2-7; v_gene: TRBV11-3; d_gene: TRBD2; CDR3aa: CASSLASGWIAGEYEQYF; CDR3nt: TGTGCCAGCAGCTTAGCCTCGGGGTGGATAGCGGGGGAATACGAGCAGTACTTC
j_gene: TRBJ2-3; v_gene: TRBV19; d_gene: -; CDR3aa: CASSISYADTQYF; CDR3nt: TGTGCCAGTAGTATCAGTTACGCAGATACGCAGTATTTT
j_gene: TRBJ2-7; v_gene: TRBV27; d_gene: -; CDR3aa: CASRKNRQTYEQYF; CDR3nt: TGTGCCAGCAGGAAAAACAGACAAACCTACGAGCAGTACTTC
j_gene: TRBJ2-3; v_gene: TRBV19; d_gene: -; CDR3aa: CASSIRRNTDTQYF; CDR3nt: TGTGCCAGTAGTATCAGGAGGAACACAGATACGCAGTATTTT
j_gene: TRBJ2-7; v_gene: TRBV9; d_gene: TRBD1; CDR3aa: CASSVGTGFYEQYF; CDR3nt: TGTGCCAGCAGCGTAGGGACAGGGTTTTACGAGCAGTACTTC
j_gene: TRBJ2-1; v_gene: TRBV4-1; d_gene: -; CDR3aa: CASSPSARDEQFF; CDR3nt: TGCGCCAGCAGCCCGTCCGCGCGGGATGAGCAGTTCTTC
j_gene: TRBJ1-2; v_gene: TRBV7-3; d_gene: TRBD1; CDR3aa: CASSSQGADGYTF; CDR3nt: TGTGCCAGCAGCTCCCAGGGGGCGGATGGCTACACCTTC
j_gene: TRBJ1-1; v_gene: TRBV27; d_gene: TRBD1; CDR3aa: CASSLSRTGYGTEAFF; CDR3nt: TGTGCCAGCAGTTTATCCCGGACAGGGTATGGAACTGAAGCTTTCTTT